This entry lists 8 T cell receptor beta chains sequenced from one sample in a study of long-term antiretroviral therapy in people with HIV. With survey level as its setting, the immunoSEQ assay was v3.0. Measured with immunoSEQ multiplex PCR; TCRdb has only the in-frame clones, and not every one. The table has about 21,000 clones, about 76% seen once. The sample here was unsorted PBMCs, taken 0.1 years before starting antiretroviral therapy. These receptor sequences come from a man between 40 and 49 years old with HIV.

Comments on this clone: Other DNA variants within this sample encode the same CDR3. The chain links TRBV7-2 to TRBJ1-2; possible D gene TRBD1, 6 bases. Germline V CDR1 and CDR2: SGHTA, FQGNSA. V was trimmed by 1 base and J by 4 bases, leaving 13 bases between them. The CDR3 consists of 15 residues. CDR3 DNA sequence: TGTGCCAGCAGCTTAGGCCCGGGGGGGCTCTATGGCTACACCTTC. Amino acid sequence: CASSLGPGGLYGYTF.

This clone is judged medium-sized. V gene TRBV6-5 combines with J gene TRBJ1-5; D remains ambiguous. Looked up from germline, CDR1 is MNHEY and CDR2 is SVGAGI. V was pared by 0 bases and J by 0 bases, with 9 bases between. There are 16 residues in the CDR3. The CDR3 DNA reads TGTGCCAGCAGTTACTCGAGATTTTATAGCAATCAGCCCCAGCATTTT. This translates into CASSYSRFYSNQPQHF.

The chain couples TRBV6-1 to TRBJ1-2; the D gene is possibly TRBD1 (5 bases). The germline V gene encodes CDR1 MNHNS and CDR2 SASEGT. The CDR3 spans 15 residues. Trimming removed 6 bases at V and 0 bases at J, with 14 bases between. The CDR3 loop reads CASREGPIANYGYTF. DNA of the CDR3: TGTGCCAGCAGGGAGGGACCGATAGCTAACTATGGCTACACCTTC.

The V and J genes are TRBV12-5 and TRBJ2-5; the D call may be TRBD1 or TRBD2 (5 bases each). Between the trimmed V and J ends, which lost 0 bases and 5 bases, there was a span of 25 bases. This CDR3 has 19 amino acids. Germline V gene lookup returns CDR1 LGHNT and CDR2 FRNRAP. The CDR3 DNA reads as TGTGCTAGTGGTTTGGTAAGATTAGGGGAGATAGAGAAGAGGGAGACCCAGTACTTC. This gives the protein CASGLVRLGEIEKRETQYF.

The chain combines TRBV5-6 with TRBJ2-3; the match to TRBD2 covers 13 bases. In germline, CDR1 is SGHDT, CDR2 YYEEEE. With V trimmed by 3 bases and J by 6 bases, 4 bases remained unmatched. The CDR3 is 15 amino acids. In DNA form, the CDR3 reads TGTGCCAGCAGCTCCATGACTAGCGGGGGGGATACGCAGTATTTT. Residues: CASSSMTSGGDTQYF.

The chain carries TRBV9 and TRBJ1-3, with D perhaps TRBD1 (5 bases). The CDR3 is 15 residues long. The V gene's germline CDR1 is SGDLS and CDR2 YYNGEE. Trimming cost V 4 bases and J 3 bases, with 14 bases left between them. The CDR3 sequence: CASSTGPQGGNTIYF. The CDR3 bases are TGTGCCAGCAGCACCGGACCTCAGGGTGGAAACACCATATATTTT.

J is TRBJ2-7 and V is TRBV7-2, with a weak D call TRBD1 (6 bases). CDR3 length: 15 residues. The V gene's germline CDR1 is SGHTA and CDR2 FQGNSA. Trimming took 5 bases from V and 0 from J, leaving 14 bases between them. In nucleotides, the CDR3 is TGTGCCAGCAGCAAACTCCGGGACAACTCCTACGAGCAGTACTTC. It yields the protein CASSKLRDNSYEQYF. The whole variable domain, remainder taken from reference TRBV7-2 and TRBJ2-7, is GAGVSQSPSNKVTEKGKDVELRCDPISGHTALYWYRQSLGQGLEFLIYFQGNSAPDKSGLPSDRFSAERTGGSVSTLTIQRTQQEDSAVYLCASSKLRDNSYEQYFGPGTRLTVT.

The V and J genes are TRBV10-3 and TRBJ2-7, with TRBD2 as a possible D gene (7 bases). Trimming shortened V by 0 bases and J by 7 bases, and 19 bases separated the two germline ends. CDR3 length: 16 residues. Germline-derived CDR1 and CDR2 are ENHRY and SYGVKD. CDR3 bases: TGTGCCATCAGTGAGTCCCCCAGGGAGGGGGAGAGGGAGCAGTACTTC. The encoded protein is CAISESPREGEREQYF.